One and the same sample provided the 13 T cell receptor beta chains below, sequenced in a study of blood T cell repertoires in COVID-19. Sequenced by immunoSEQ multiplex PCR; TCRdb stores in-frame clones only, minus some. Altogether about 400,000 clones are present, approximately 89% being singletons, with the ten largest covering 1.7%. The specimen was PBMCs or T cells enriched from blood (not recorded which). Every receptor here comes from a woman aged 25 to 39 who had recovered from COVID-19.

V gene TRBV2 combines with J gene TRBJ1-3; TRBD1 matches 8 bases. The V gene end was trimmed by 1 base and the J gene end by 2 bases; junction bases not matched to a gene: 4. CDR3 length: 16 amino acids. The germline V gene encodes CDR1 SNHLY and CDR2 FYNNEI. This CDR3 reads CASSEGTGGAGNTIYF. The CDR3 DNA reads TGTGCCAGCAGTGAAGGAACAGGGGGTGCTGGAAACACCATATATTTT.

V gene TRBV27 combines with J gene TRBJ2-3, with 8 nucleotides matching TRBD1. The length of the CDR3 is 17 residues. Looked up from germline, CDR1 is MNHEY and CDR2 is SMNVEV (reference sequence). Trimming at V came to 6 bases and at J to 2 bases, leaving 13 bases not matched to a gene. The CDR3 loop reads CASSRFSGTGNTDTQYF. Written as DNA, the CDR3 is TGTGCCAGCAGCCGTTTCTCGGGGACAGGAAACACAGATACGCAGTATTTT.

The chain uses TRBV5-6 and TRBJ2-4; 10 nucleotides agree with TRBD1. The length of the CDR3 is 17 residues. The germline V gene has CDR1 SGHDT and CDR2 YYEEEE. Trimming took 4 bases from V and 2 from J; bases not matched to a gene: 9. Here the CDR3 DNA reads TGTGCCAGCAGCCCCCGGACAGGGGGGGTTCCCAAAAACATTCAGTACTTC. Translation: CASSPRTGGVPKNIQYF.

CDR3: CASSPKDYRGRGETQYF. DNA for the CDR3: TGTGCCAGCAGCCCCAAAGACTACAGGGGGCGCGGGGAGACCCAGTACTTC. The chain links TRBV5-6 to TRBJ2-5, with 9 bases lining up with TRBD1. V shed 4 bases, J shed 5 bases, and the junction held 15 bases outside the gene matches. The germline CDR1 and CDR2 sequences are SGHDT and YYEEEE. This CDR3 is built from 17 residues.

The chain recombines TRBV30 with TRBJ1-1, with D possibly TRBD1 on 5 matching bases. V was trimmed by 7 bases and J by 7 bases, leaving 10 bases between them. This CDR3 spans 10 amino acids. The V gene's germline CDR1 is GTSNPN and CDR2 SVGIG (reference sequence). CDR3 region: CALNQGEAFF. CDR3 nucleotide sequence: TGTGCCTTGAATCAGGGTGAAGCTTTCTTT.

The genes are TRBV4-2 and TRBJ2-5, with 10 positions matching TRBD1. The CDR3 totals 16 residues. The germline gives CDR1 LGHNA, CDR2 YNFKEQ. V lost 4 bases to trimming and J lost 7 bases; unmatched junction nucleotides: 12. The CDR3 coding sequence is TGTGCCAGCAGCCTTGGACAGGGGGACGGGCCGGGGACCCAGTACTTC. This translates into CASSLGQGDGPGTQYF.

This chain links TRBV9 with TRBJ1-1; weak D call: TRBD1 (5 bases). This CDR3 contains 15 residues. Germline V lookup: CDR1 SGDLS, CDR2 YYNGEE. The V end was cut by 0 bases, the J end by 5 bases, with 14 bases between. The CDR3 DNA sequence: TGTGCCAGCAGCGTAGTTGGGGAGGGGTGGACTGAAGCTTTCTTT. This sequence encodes CASSVVGEGWTEAFF.

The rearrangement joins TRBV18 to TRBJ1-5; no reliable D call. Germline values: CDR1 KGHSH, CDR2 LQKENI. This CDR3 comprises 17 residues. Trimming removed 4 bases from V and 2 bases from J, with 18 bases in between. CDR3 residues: CASSRSSGILGNQPQHF. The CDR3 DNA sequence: TGTGCCAGCTCACGATCGAGCGGGATTCTCGGCAATCAGCCCCAGCATTTT.

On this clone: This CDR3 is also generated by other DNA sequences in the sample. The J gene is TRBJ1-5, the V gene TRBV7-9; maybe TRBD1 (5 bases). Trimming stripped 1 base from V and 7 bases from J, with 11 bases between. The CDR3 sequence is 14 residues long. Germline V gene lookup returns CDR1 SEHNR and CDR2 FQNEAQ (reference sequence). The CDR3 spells CASSLGQGGQPQHF. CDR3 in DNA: TGTGCCAGCAGCTTAGGCCAGGGAGGGCAGCCCCAGCATTTT.

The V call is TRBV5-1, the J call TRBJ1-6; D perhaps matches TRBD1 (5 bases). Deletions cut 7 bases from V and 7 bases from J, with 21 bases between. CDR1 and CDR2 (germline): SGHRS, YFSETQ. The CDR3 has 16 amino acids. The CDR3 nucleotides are TGCGCCAGCCCCCTGAGCTCGACAGAAAGGAATTCACCCCTCCACTTT. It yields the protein CASPLSSTERNSPLHF.

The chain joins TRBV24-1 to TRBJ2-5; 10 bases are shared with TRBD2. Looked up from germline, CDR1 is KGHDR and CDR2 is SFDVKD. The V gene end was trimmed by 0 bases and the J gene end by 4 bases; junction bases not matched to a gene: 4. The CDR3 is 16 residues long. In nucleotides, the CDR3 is TGTGCCACCAGTGATTTGTGGACTAGCGGTTCAGAGACCCAGTACTTC. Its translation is CATSDLWTSGSETQYF.

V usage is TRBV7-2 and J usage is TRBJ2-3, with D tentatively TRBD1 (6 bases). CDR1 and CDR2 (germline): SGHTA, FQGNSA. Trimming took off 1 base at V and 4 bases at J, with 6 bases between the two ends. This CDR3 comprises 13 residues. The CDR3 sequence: CASSLGTADTQYF. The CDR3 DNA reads TGTGCCAGCAGCTTAGGGACAGCAGATACGCAGTATTTT.

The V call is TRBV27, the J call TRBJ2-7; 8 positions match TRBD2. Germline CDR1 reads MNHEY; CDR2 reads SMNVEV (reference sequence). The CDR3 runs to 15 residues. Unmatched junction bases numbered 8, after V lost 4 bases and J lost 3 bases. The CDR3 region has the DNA TGTGCCAGCAGTTCCCCTGCGGGAGGCTACTACGAGCAGTACTTC. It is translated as CASSSPAGGYYEQYF.